This paragraph reports one T cell receptor (beta chain). Antigen specificity is unknown. This record belongs to a study of T-cell reconstitution after alpha-beta-depleted transplantation in children. Unique molecular identifiers were incorporated during preparation of the TCRbeta library. TCRdb used MiXCR to reprocess the PCR reads, holding one entry per CDR3 protein. The repertoire holds some 260,000 distinct CDR3 sequences, with about 24% as singletons. Study conclusions and caveats: Recipient T cells and thymic progenitors that survived were the source of the high TCRbeta diversity seen at day 60 in some patients. It was reported that alpha-beta T cells came from several hundred expanded graft clones (about two months after transplant). At the one-year point after transplant, T-cell counts and TCRbeta diversity were found to come mostly from T cells that had been newly produced.

The CDR3 runs to 14 residues. In germline, CDR1 is PRHDT, CDR2 FYEKMQ (reference sequence). Deletions cut 0 bases from V and 8 bases from J, with 13 bases between. The chain carries TRBV13 and TRBJ1-2, with D hard to call. The TCR was taken from a female patient between 2 and 15 years old who had a stem cell transplant for congenital amegakaryocytic thrombocytopenia, so the T cells may come from the graft donor. The source was PBMCs, mostly from graft donor cells, collected 360 days after TCRalphabeta/CD19-depleted stem cell transplant. In nucleotides, the CDR3 is TGTGCCAGCAGCTTAGGCCGGAGGGAAATCGGCTACACCTTC. Translating it yields CASSLGRREIGYTF. Full variable domain (rest looked up from reference TRBV13 and TRBJ1-2): AAGVIQSPRHLIKEKRETATLKCYPIPRHDTVYWYQQGPGQDPQFLISFYEKMQSDKGSIPDRFSAQQFSDYHSELNMSSLELGDSALYFCASSLGRREIGYTFGSGTRLTVV.